The next 16 T cell receptor beta chains were all read from a single sample in a study of T cell responses to AZD1222 COVID-19 vaccine. Repertoires were generated with immunoSEQ multiplex PCR, while TCRdb's copy carries only in-frame clones and drops some. The sample has roughly 260,000 clones, approximately 93% seen once; the top ten hold roughly 0.6%. The sequenced sample was peripheral blood, obtained on day 0 of AZD1222 vaccination. These receptors all stem from an adult in good health.

The V and J genes are TRBV11-3 and TRBJ2-7; D tentatively reads TRBD1 or TRBD2 (7 bases each). The germline gives CDR1 SGHNT, CDR2 YENEEA. This CDR3 contains 14 residues. The V and J ends lost 7 bases and 4 bases respectively, with 17 bases between them. The CDR3 here is CASIPRGGVYEQYF. Here the CDR3 DNA reads TGTGCCAGCATTCCCAGGGGGGGCGTTTACGAGCAGTACTTC.

The chain uses TRBV2 and TRBJ1-2; TRBD1 is a possible D gene (5 bases). This CDR3 has 14 amino acids. From germline, CDR1 is SNHLY and CDR2 FYNNEI. V was trimmed by 0 bases and J by 7 bases, leaving 12 bases between them. CDR3 sequence: CASSEARREPGYTF. The CDR3 bases are TGTGCCAGCAGTGAAGCCCGCAGGGAGCCTGGCTACACCTTC.

This clone has only a few counts. CDR3 DNA sequence: TGTGCCAGCAGTGAAGGGTTTTGGACTAGCGGGAGGCGGAGGGGCGAGCAGTACTTC. Protein: CASSEGFWTSGRRRGEQYF. V and J are TRBV6-1 and TRBJ2-7, with TRBD2 matching 14 bases. V lost 1 base and J lost 6; bases outside the gene matches: 14. The V gene's germline CDR1 is MNHNS and CDR2 SASEGT. The length of the CDR3 is 19 residues.

The chain joins TRBV27 to TRBJ2-1; D is unresolved. Germline V CDR1 and CDR2: MNHEY, SMNVEV (reference sequence). The CDR3 length is 14 residues. V lost 2 bases and J lost 6, with 11 bases in between. The DNA for the CDR3 is TGTGCCAGCAGTTTAACCTCGACCCCCAATGAGCAGTTCTTC. Translation gives CASSLTSTPNEQFF.

This clone appeared once. The chain couples TRBV5-4 to TRBJ2-1; 9 nucleotides agree with TRBD1. The V gene end was trimmed by 3 bases and the J gene end by 4 bases; junction bases not matched to a gene: 5. Germline lookup yields CDR1 SGHNT and CDR2 YYREEE (reference sequence). The CDR3 loop spans 15 amino acids. The CDR3 protein is CASSSRDRVYNEQFF. The CDR3 DNA is TGTGCCAGCAGCTCCCGGGACAGGGTTTACAATGAGCAGTTCTTC. Full variable domain (remainder filled in from reference TRBV5-4 and TRBJ2-1): ETGVTQSPTHLIKTRGQQVTLRCSSQSGHNTVSWYQQALGQGPQFIFQYYREEENGRGNFPPRFSGLQFPNYSSELNVNALELDDSALYLCASSSRDRVYNEQFFGPGTRLTVL.

This rearrangement joins TRBV27 to TRBJ1-1; D gene uncertain. The CDR3 runs 14 residues. Looked up from germline, CDR1 is MNHEY and CDR2 is SMNVEV (reference sequence). V was pared by 5 bases and J by 3 bases, with 13 bases between. CDR3: CASSRAWGDTEAFF. The CDR3 DNA follows: TGTGCCAGCAGTCGGGCCTGGGGAGACACTGAAGCTTTCTTT.

The J gene is TRBJ1-2, the V gene TRBV29-1, with 7 bases that match TRBD1. Germline V gives CDR1 SQVTM, CDR2 ANQGSEA. V lost 6 bases, J lost 2 bases, and 3 bases stayed unmatched. The length of the CDR3 is 12 residues. Here the CDR3 reads CSVARGNYGYTF. CDR3 DNA: TGCAGCGTGGCCAGGGGGAACTATGGCTACACCTTC.

The chain carries TRBV5-8 and TRBJ2-2, with unresolved D. The CDR3 is made up of 14 amino acids. The V end lost 3 bases, the J end lost 2 bases, and 8 bases lay between the germline ends. Germline CDR1 is SGHTS and CDR2 is YDEGEE. CDR3 region: CASSSLFNTGELFF. CDR3 coding DNA: TGTGCCAGCAGCTCATTATTTAACACCGGGGAGCTGTTTTTT.

The rearrangement links TRBV9 to TRBJ2-1; TRBD2 is a possible D gene (7 bases). Germline loops: CDR1 SGDLS, CDR2 YYNGEE. This CDR3 has 17 residues. Trimming left V 0 bases short and J 4 bases short, with 17 bases between. The CDR3 DNA is TGTGCCAGCAGCGTAGCGGGGGGCCTAGGGGGGTACAATGAGCAGTTCTTC. It specifies CASSVAGGLGGYNEQFF.

The rearrangement joins TRBV2 to TRBJ1-2; TRBD1 is a possible D gene (6 bases). Trimming removed 4 bases at V and 4 bases at J, with 13 bases between. This CDR3 is built from 14 residues. Germline loops: CDR1 SNHLY, CDR2 FYNNEI. CDR3 bases: TGTGCCAGCAGTGGAGTCAGGGGCGCCTATGGCTACACCTTC. Protein sequence: CASSGVRGAYGYTF.

V and J are TRBV18 and TRBJ1-1, with D perhaps matching TRBD1 (5 bases). CDR3 size: 15 residues. Per germline, CDR1 KGHSH and CDR2 LQKENI. The V end was cut by 0 bases, the J end by 1 base, with 9 bases between. Here the CDR3 DNA reads TGTGCCAGCTCACCACCCTCAGGGCGGAACACTGAAGCTTTCTTT. Translation gives CASSPPSGRNTEAFF.

The chain links TRBV28 to TRBJ2-7; D not resolved. The CDR3 sequence is 11 residues long. Trimming shortened V by 8 bases and J by 4 bases, and 9 bases separated the two germline ends. Per germline, CDR1 MDHEN and CDR2 SYDVKM. CDR3 region: CASGEGYEQYF. CDR3 DNA: TGTGCCAGCGGGGAAGGGTACGAGCAGTACTTC.

This clone is a singleton in its sample. The V and J genes are TRBV28 and TRBJ1-5; 8 bases line up with TRBD1. V lost 4 bases and J lost 4; bases outside the gene matches: 6. The CDR3 covers 15 residues. The germline gives CDR1 MDHEN, CDR2 SYDVKM. As DNA, the CDR3 is TGTGCCAGCAGTTCGGGACAGGAGTTAAATCAGCCCCAGCATTTT. It specifies CASSSGQELNQPQHF.

The sample holds one count of this clone. The J gene is TRBJ2-1, the V gene TRBV7-9; TRBD1 agrees at 10 bases. The J segment lost 4 bases and the V segment lost 3 bases, leaving 3 bases of the junction unmatched. Germline V lookup: CDR1 SEHNR, CDR2 FQNEAQ (reference sequence). This CDR3 comprises 15 residues. The CDR3 nucleotides read TGTGCCAGCAGCTTGGGGACAGGGGTTTACAATGAGCAGTTCTTC. Protein: CASSLGTGVYNEQFF.

This chain joins TRBV20-1 and TRBJ2-1; 10 positions match TRBD2. Germline CDR1 DFQATT, CDR2 SNEGSKA (reference sequence). This CDR3 has 14 amino acids. The ends lost 3 bases at V and 12 bases at J; junction bases unmatched: 11. The CDR3 DNA is TGCAGTGCTAGTCCGTTCGAGAGCGGGAGGGGGCAGTTCTTC. Translated, it gives CSASPFESGRGQFF.

CDR3 in DNA: TGTGCCAGCAGCTTGGACAGGGGCCGTGGCTACACCTTC. Its protein is CASSLDRGRGYTF. The V call is TRBV5-4, the J call TRBJ1-2, with 7 bases identical to TRBD1. The germline V gene encodes CDR1 SGHNT and CDR2 YYREEE (reference sequence). V was clipped by 0 bases and J by 7 bases; unmatched bases: 3. The CDR3 spans 13 residues.